This T cell receptor beta chain came from a study of blood T cell repertoires in COVID-19 (dated by TCRdb to about 2020). In terms of the full investigation: Samples from collaborators originated in the United States, Italy and Spain and spanned both the acute and convalescent phases of COVID-19. Where available, HLA class I and class II types were obtained from metadata supplied by the sample provider rather than from assay-based typing. A de-identified subject ID, COVID-19 status, age in years and sex were almost always included in the sample metadata. Deeply sampled blood TCRbeta repertoires from subjects exposed to, actively infected with, or recovered from COVID-19 were included in the dataset. The repertoires were made available in a free public database intended to serve as a resource for research on the immune response to SARS-CoV-2. The material from the prospective study consisted of cDNA or gDNA derived from T cells, B-cell-depleted T cells, or PBMCs. Samples came from the ongoing ImmuneRACE study (first 160 participants) plus 1,254 subjects from 6 global collaborators.

There are 13 amino acids in the CDR3, from cysteine to phenylalanine inclusive. The sequence is cut down to CDR3 DNA, 39 bases in frame from base 1. The junction carries 11 bases between V and J, which are trimmed by 8 bases and 0 bases respectively. Taken from the germline V gene (reference sequence), the CDR1 and CDR2 loops are GTSNPN and SVGIG. The immunoSEQ Assay, a bias-controlled multiplex PCR, was used to amplify TCRbeta CDR3 regions from genomic DNA. As for the original processing: The number of nucleated cells in each sample was estimated by amplification of reference gene primers within the assay. Sequence reads were collapsed and filtered to measure the absolute abundance of every unique TCRbeta CDR3 rearrangement. For each sample, productive Simpson clonality was calculated as the square root of Simpson's diversity index over productive rearrangements. Imported from immuneACCESS, the table was reduced by TCRdb to in-frame sequences with V and J called. These copies leave out some clones; in studies compared against another copy, an unresolved V gene accounts for under half, and the cause of the remainder is not known. That table is the source of V, J and clone size, and D and trimming were worked out from the DNA. The sample yields about 180,000 clones; roughly 83% were counted once. The ten largest clones capture roughly 9.1% of the sample.

Enrolling through a virtual design, the prospective study's participants ranged in age from roughly 18 to 89 years and lived across about two dozen United States geographic areas. To assign participants to cohorts, the prospective study relied on clinical history that participants themselves reported in a screening survey and a study questionnaire. For ImmuneRACE Cohort 3, a participant was defined as recovered based on two consecutive negative NP/OP PCR tests, clearance by a healthcare professional, or resolution of symptoms. Each participant in the prospective study had whole blood, serum and a nasopharyngeal or oropharyngeal swab collected by mobile phlebotomists. Prospective study participants could optionally give additional blood draws and questionnaires over a roughly 2-month period. Prospective study blood samples were shipped either frozen or at room temperature before DNA extraction.

Study-wide findings and limitations: The amount of clinical and demographic metadata varied by source and participant and was provided uncurated.

As regards this clone: The antigen it recognizes is unknown. Base-call qualities are not available, and no considerably larger clone is one nucleotide away.

The sequence was collected from a woman between 25 and 40 years old who had recovered from COVID-19. The chain is assembled from TRBV30 and TRBJ2-1; the D region may be TRBD1 or TRBD2, each matching 6 bases equally. The sequenced sample was PBMCs or T cells enriched from blood (not recorded which). The nucleotides read TGTGCCAGGGGGGCATCCTCCTACAATGAGCAGTTCTTC. This translates into CARGASSYNEQFF.